The clone carrying this T cell receptor (delta chain) was counted between two and nine times. The antigen is unknown. Extracted RNA was reverse transcribed into cDNA. CDR3 amplicons came from multiplex PCR with pooled V-gene forward and constant-region reverse primers. TCRdb re-called the multiplex PCR reads with CATT. The sample contains around 76,000 delta-chain clones, around 32% of which appear only once. The ends lost 3 bases at V and 0 bases at J; junction bases unmatched: 23. Germline V gene sequence: CDR1 TSWWSYY, CDR2 QGS. The CDR3 covers 22 residues. These data come from a study of Vδ1+ human thymocytes. Study-level findings and limits: Thymic TRG and TRD repertoires appeared highly polyclonal, with Gaussian CDR3 length distributions.

The sequencing sample was made of Vdelta1+ gamma-delta thymocytes from the thymus. Subset specified: FACS-sorted CD3+ TCRalphabeta- TCRVdelta1+ TCRVdelta2- thymocytes. This TCR came from a boy less than two years old who had congenital heart surgery. The rearrangement links TRDV1 to TRDJ1; 9 bases fit TRDD3. CDR3 sequence: CALGESLSPQVTGGLYTDKLIF. Here the CDR3 DNA reads TGTGCTCTTGGGGAGTCCCTCTCCCCGCAGGTGACTGGGGGACTGTACACCGATAAACTCATCTTT.